The 14 T cell receptor beta chains given below trace back to one sample, sequenced in a study of cytomegalovirus exposure and HLA in healthy donors. Only in-frame clones appear in the TCRdb table, and some are missing; sequencing was by immunoSEQ multiplex PCR. The table lists 250,000 to 350,000 clones, 70% to 90% of them singletons. The source material was PBMCs. All receptors come from a man aged 25-45 years in good health and CMV-seronegative.

The chain uses TRBV27 and TRBJ1-6, with unresolved D. The CDR3 contains 13 residues. V shed 6 bases and J shed 10 bases, with 13 bases lying between them. CDR1 and CDR2 from the germline V gene are MNHEY and SMNVEV (reference sequence). The CDR3 DNA is TGTGCCAGCAGGGACCCCGGCGGGTCACCCCTCCACTTT. It yields the protein CASRDPGGSPLHF.

The gene calls are TRBV2 and TRBJ1-4; D perhaps matches TRBD1 (5 bases). CDR3 length equals 13 residues. V gave up 7 bases and J gave up 8 bases, with 14 bases separating them. The germline V gene encodes CDR1 SNHLY and CDR2 FYNNEI. CDR3 bases: TGTGCCAGCACCTCTGGGGCCCGGGAAAAACTGTTTTTT. Its protein is CASTSGAREKLFF.

This chain uses TRBV29-1 with TRBJ1-1, with a possible D match to TRBD1 (6 bases). The CDR3 runs 14 residues. V was pared by 6 bases and J by 3 bases, with 17 bases between. CDR1 and CDR2 (germline): SQVTM, ANQGSEA. The CDR3 reads CSVGQRPRDTEAFF. For the CDR3, the DNA is TGCAGCGTCGGACAGAGACCTAGGGACACTGAAGCTTTCTTT.

The V call is TRBV5-8, the J call TRBJ1-2; D is possibly TRBD1 (5 bases). Germline CDR1 is SGHTS and CDR2 is YDEGEE. This CDR3 spans 15 amino acids. V was cut by 1 base and J by 3 bases, with 13 bases left in between. Here the CDR3 reads CASSLPGLKDYGYTF. The DNA of the CDR3 is TGTGCCAGCAGCTTGCCGGGACTCAAGGACTATGGCTACACCTTC.

The genes are TRBV7-9 and TRBJ2-7, with D possibly matching TRBD1 (6 bases). V was trimmed by 2 bases and J by 2 bases, leaving 10 bases between them. The CDR3 covers 14 residues. Germline CDR1 and CDR2: SEHNR and FQNEAQ (reference sequence). CDR3 region: CASSLRTVPYEQYF. The CDR3 DNA follows: TGTGCCAGCAGCTTAAGGACAGTCCCCTACGAGCAGTACTTC. The full variable domain, its missing parts supplied by reference TRBV7-9 and TRBJ2-7, is DTGVSQNPRHKITKRGQNVTFRCDPISEHNRLYWYRQTLGQGPEFLTYFQNEAQLEKSRLLSDRFSAERPKGSFSTLEIQRTEQGDSAMYLCASSLRTVPYEQYFGPGTRLTVT.

This chain joins TRBV5-8 and TRBJ2-5, with D maybe TRBD2 (6 bases). CDR3 length equals 16 residues. The V end was cut by 0 bases, the J end by 4 bases, with 16 bases between. Looked up from germline, CDR1 is SGHTS and CDR2 is YDEGEE. The CDR3 is CASSLVGGFVRETQYF. The CDR3 region has the DNA TGTGCCAGCAGCTTGGTTGGAGGGTTTGTACGAGAGACCCAGTACTTC.

This chain links TRBV5-4 with TRBJ2-5; TRBD2 is a possible D gene (6 bases). Trimming shortened V by 4 bases and J by 0 bases, and 13 bases separated the two germline ends. The CDR3 sequence is 15 residues long. Germline V gene data show CDR1 as SGHNT and CDR2 as YYREEE (reference sequence). CDR3 bases: TGTGCCAGCAGCCCCCGGGGGATTCACCAAGAGACCCAGTACTTC. Translated: CASSPRGIHQETQYF.

J is TRBJ2-7 and V is TRBV9; TRBD2 is a possible D gene (6 bases). The V end was cut by 3 bases, the J end by 1 base, with 11 bases between. Per the germline V gene, CDR1 is SGDLS and CDR2 is YYNGEE. This CDR3 comprises 14 residues. The CDR3 here is CASSAGDGSYEQYF. The CDR3 nucleotides read TGTGCCAGCAGCGCGGGGGACGGATCCTACGAGCAGTACTTC.

This clone came up once. The CDR3 reads CASTALAGSYNEQFF. The DNA for the CDR3 is TGTGCCAGTACCGCACTAGCAGGGTCCTACAATGAGCAGTTCTTC. This chain joins TRBV19 and TRBJ2-1; tentatively, D is TRBD2 (6 bases). This CDR3 spans 15 amino acids. Between the trimmed V and J ends, which lost 7 bases and 1 base, there was a span of 14 bases. Germline values: CDR1 LNHDA, CDR2 SQIVND (reference sequence).

The rearrangement joins TRBV18 to TRBJ2-7; D is perhaps TRBD2 (6 bases). This CDR3 region has 15 residues. Germline CDR1 and CDR2: KGHSH and LQKENI. V lost 2 bases to trimming and J lost 7 bases, with 18 bases between them. The CDR3 DNA reads TGTGCCAGCTCACCAGTACTTGCGGGGCCTGGTGAGCAGTACTTC. It yields the protein CASSPVLAGPGEQYF.

This clone was detected only once. CDR3 sequence reads: CASSLGDASPIFEQFF. The CDR3 DNA follows: TGTGCCAGCAGCTTGGGTGATGCTAGTCCGATATTTGAGCAGTTCTTC. The J gene is TRBJ2-1, the V gene TRBV5-6; D is unclear. V lost 0 bases, J lost 9 bases, and 19 bases lay in between. The CDR3 spans 16 residues. Germline-derived CDR1 and CDR2 are SGHDT and YYEEEE.

The table lists this clone with a few counts. The rearrangement links TRBV27 to TRBJ1-6; a weak D match, TRBD1 (6 bases). Germline V gives CDR1 MNHEY, CDR2 SMNVEV (reference sequence). Deletions cut 0 bases from V and 9 bases from J, with 15 bases between. The CDR3 contains 16 residues. CDR3 DNA: TGTGCCAGCAGTTTATCCTTTGGGCAGGGGACTTCACCCCTCCACTTT. This translates into CASSLSFGQGTSPLHF.

The chain recombines TRBV9 with TRBJ1-1; possibly TRBD1 for D (5 bases). This CDR3 has 13 amino acids. Trimming pared 2 bases from V and 4 bases from J, leaving 9 bases between. Germline V lookup: CDR1 SGDLS, CDR2 YYNGEE. In DNA form, the CDR3 reads TGTGCCAGCAGCGTTGGAGGGGCCACTGAAGCTTTCTTT. It encodes CASSVGGATEAFF.

This clone was observed a single time. This chain uses TRBV5-5 with TRBJ1-4, with TRBD1 identical over 8 bases. There are 14 residues in the CDR3. Unmatched junction bases numbered 1, after V lost 0 bases and J lost 6 bases. The germline V gene encodes CDR1 SGHKS and CDR2 YYEKEE (reference sequence). The chain's CDR3 is CASSLGQGYEKLFF. In DNA, the CDR3 is TGTGCCAGCAGCTTGGGACAGGGGTATGAAAAACTGTTTTTT.